The 26 T cell receptor beta chains below were found in one sample sequenced in a study of Graves' ophthalmopathy and Graves' hyperthyroidism. The study amplified TCR beta CDR3 regions using RNA transcripts. An opening RT-PCR round employed HTBI primers and preceded a second-round multiplex PCR. TCRdb redid the calling of the multiplex PCR reads with MiXCR, one entry per CDR3 protein. The data contain hundreds of thousands of distinct CDR3 sequences, just over 40% of them singletons. Specimen: peripheral blood. The source is an adult man with Graves' ophthalmopathy.

The V and J genes are TRBV5-1 and TRBJ2-5; 10 nucleotides agree with TRBD2. The CDR3 totals 15 residues. V shed 1 base and J 5 bases; nucleotides not matched to a gene: 5. Germline lookup yields CDR1 SGHRS and CDR2 YFSETQ. The DNA for the CDR3 is TGCGCCAGCAGCTTGCAACTAGCGGGGAAGGAGACCCAGTACTTC. Translating gives CASSLQLAGKETQYF.

Worth noting for this clonotype: A junction boundary mismatches the germline segment, possibly from a read error. The rearrangement joins TRBV7-6 to TRBJ2-7; 11 nucleotides line up with TRBD2. The germline CDR1 and CDR2 sequences are SGHVS and FNYEAQ. The CDR3 has 17 amino acids. CDR3 protein: CASSPLTSGTGPYEQCF. CDR3 sequence (DNA): TGTGCCAGCAGCCCATTGACTAGCGGGACAGGGCCCTACGAGCAGTGCTTC. Drawing the rest from reference TRBV7-6 and TRBJ2-7, the complete variable domain is GAGVSQSPRYKVTKRGQDVALRCDPISGHVSLYWYRQALGQGPEFLTYFNYEAQQDKSGLPNDRFSAERPEGSISTLTIQRTEQRDSAMYRCASSPLTSGTGPYEQCFGPGTRLTVT.

Only a few counts were recorded for this clonotype. The chain links TRBV20-1 to TRBJ1-2; D perhaps matches TRBD1 (6 bases). The germline CDR1 and CDR2 sequences are DFQATT and SNEGSKA (reference sequence). Trimming stripped 5 bases from V and 4 bases from J, with 14 bases between. This CDR3 comprises 13 residues. CDR3 in amino acids: CSAWTDITYGYTF. Here the CDR3 DNA reads TGCAGTGCTTGGACAGATATCACCTATGGCTACACCTTC.

A few counts support this clonotype. The chain carries TRBV11-2 and TRBJ2-7, with D perhaps being TRBD1 or TRBD2 (5 bases each). From germline, CDR1 is SGHAT and CDR2 FQNNGV. The CDR3 consists of 15 residues. The V end was cut by 4 bases, the J end by 5 bases, with 18 bases between. CDR3 amino acids: CASSSIRGPSHEQYF. Written as DNA, the CDR3 is TGTGCCAGCAGCTCTATCCGGGGCCCAAGCCACGAGCAGTACTTC. Full variable domain (rest looked up from reference TRBV11-2 and TRBJ2-7): EAGVAQSPRYKIIEKRQSVAFWCNPISGHATLYWYQQILGQGPKLLIQFQNNGVVDDSQLPKDRFSAERLKGVDSTLKIQPAKLEDSAVYLCASSSIRGPSHEQYFGPGTRLTVT.

Concerning this clonotype itself: One base away lies a much larger clone, so this may be a sequencing read error. This chain uses TRBV10-3 with TRBJ2-5; D is possibly TRBD1 (5 bases). The V gene lost 4 bases and the J gene lost 5 bases, with 17 bases spanning the gap. This CDR3 is built from 15 residues. Germline-derived CDR1 and CDR2 are ENHRY and SYGVKD. CDR3 sequence reads: CAISGGRESWETQYF. The CDR3 region has the DNA TGTGCCATCAGTGGAGGCAGGGAATCGTGGGAGACCCAGTACTTC.

This clonotype was detected a few times. The chain couples TRBV4-1 to TRBJ1-1, with no clear D. Germline loops: CDR1 MGHRA, CDR2 YSYEKL. Trimming left V 1 base short and J 4 bases short, with 19 bases between. The length of the CDR3 is 17 residues. Here the CDR3 reads CASSQGVVGITSTEAFF. DNA for the CDR3: TGCGCCAGCAGCCAAGGAGTGGTGGGGATTACAAGCACTGAAGCTTTCTTT.

A word on this clonotype: Given a much more abundant clone one base away, this may be a read error. V usage is TRBV19 and J usage is TRBJ1-1; no reliable D call. CDR3 length: 12 residues. Looked up from germline, CDR1 is LNHDA and CDR2 is SQIVND (reference sequence). This CDR3 reads CASRRQNTEASF. The CDR3 region has the DNA TGTGCCAGTAGACGGCAGAACACTGAAGCTTCCTTT.

The chain has TRBV29-1 and TRBJ2-5; possible D gene TRBD2, 5 bases. Germline values: CDR1 SQVTM, CDR2 ANQGSEA. V was pared by 0 bases and J by 10 bases, with 6 bases between. There are 10 residues in the CDR3. The CDR3 coding sequence is TGCAGCGTTGAAGAAGAGGGCCAGTACTTC. Its translation: CSVEEEGQYF.

In its sample, this clonotype was seen a few times. The rearrangement joins TRBV7-9 to TRBJ1-1; weak D call: TRBD1 (5 bases). The CDR3 contains 12 residues. V lost 8 bases and J 10 bases, leaving 17 bases between the germline ends. Germline values: CDR1 SEHNR, CDR2 FQNEAQ (reference sequence). This chain's CDR3 is CASSPDLGVAFF. The DNA for the CDR3 is TGTGCCAGCTCACCGGACTTGGGGGTAGCTTTCTTT.

Regarding this clonotype: One end of the junction is discordant with germline, which a read error may explain. V and J are TRBV10-3 and TRBJ2-5; a possible D gene is TRBD2 (6 bases). CDR1 and CDR2 (germline): ENHRY, SYGVKD. The CDR3 length is 14 residues. The CDR3 protein is CASSYAAGTETQYF. The DNA of the CDR3 is TGTGCCAGCAGTTACGCGGCGGGGACGGAGACCCAGTACTTC.

This clonotype has ten or more counts. This rearrangement joins TRBV7-9 to TRBJ2-7, with TRBD1 identical over 7 bases. CDR1 is SEHNR, CDR2 FQNEAQ, per germline (reference sequence). J lost 2 bases, V lost 6 bases, and 7 bases had no gene match. This CDR3 is 14 amino acids long. The CDR3 loop reads CASSFGQAAYEQYF. The CDR3 DNA sequence: TGTGCCAGCAGTTTTGGACAGGCAGCCTACGAGCAGTACTTC.

This clonotype was seen at least ten times. V is TRBV20-1 and J is TRBJ1-2; tentatively, D is TRBD1 (6 bases). The CDR3 spans 13 residues. Trimming stripped 3 bases from V and 0 bases from J, with 8 bases between. The germline V gene has CDR1 DFQATT and CDR2 SNEGSKA (reference sequence). The CDR3 nucleotides are TGCAGTGCTAGCAGGGGTGCTAACTATGGCTACACCTTC. This encodes CSASRGANYGYTF.

This clonotype was found once. This may come from a read error, since a much larger clone is one base off. CDR3 sequence (DNA): TGTGCCAGCAGTGAATGGGATCTCTCCTACAATGAGCAGTACTTC. This gives the protein CASSEWDLSYNEQYF. The rearrangement uses TRBV25-1 and TRBJ2-7; no firm D call. The CDR3 loop spans 15 amino acids. CDR1 is MGHDK and CDR2 is SYGVNS in the germline V gene. V gave up 1 base and J gave up 7 bases, with 17 bases separating them.

The chain is built from TRBV4-1 and TRBJ2-5, with a possible D match to TRBD2 (7 bases). This CDR3 has 16 residues. CDR1 is MGHRA, CDR2 YSYEKL, per germline. The ends were cut back, 1 base at V and 1 base at J, with 13 bases in the middle. The CDR3 DNA sequence: TGCGCCAGCAGCCAAGGGGGGGGCTTACGCCAAGAGACCCAGTACTTC. Translating it yields CASSQGGGLRQETQYF.

The chain combines TRBV5-1 with TRBJ1-2; perhaps TRBD1 as D (6 bases). V gave up 4 bases and J gave up 3 bases, with 16 bases separating them. This CDR3 region has 15 residues. From germline, CDR1 is SGHRS and CDR2 YFSETQ. In DNA form, the CDR3 reads TGCGCCAGCAGCCAAAGTTTTAAGGGGGACTATGGCTACACCTTC. Its translation is CASSQSFKGDYGYTF.

This chain links TRBV2 with TRBJ2-5; D may match TRBD1 or TRBD2 (7 bases each). The CDR3 is 16 residues long. The V end was cut by 7 bases, the J end by 1 base, with 19 bases between. Looked up from germline, CDR1 is SNHLY and CDR2 is FYNNEI. As DNA, the CDR3 is TGTGCCAGCAAGGGAAGGGAGGGGACAGCCCAAGAGACCCAGTACTTC. Translated, it gives CASKGREGTAQETQYF.

This clonotype was detected ten times or more. This rearrangement joins TRBV12-3 or TRBV12-4 to TRBJ1-1; D uncertain. The CDR3 is 12 residues long. V was shortened by 6 bases and J by 11 bases, with 16 bases between the two germline ends. CDR3 sequence (DNA): TGTGCCAGCAGGGGCCCCCGGAATACCGCTTTCTTT. Its protein is CASRGPRNTAFF.

This clonotype came up a few times. The rearrangement links TRBV6-2 or TRBV6-3 to TRBJ1-5, with unresolved D. The CDR3 extends over 14 amino acids. In germline, CDR1 is MNHEY, CDR2 SVGEGT. Trimming pared 4 bases from V and 4 bases from J, leaving 11 bases between. In DNA form, the CDR3 reads TGTGCCAGCAGTTCGGGCAGCGCAAATCAGCCCCAGCATTTT. It is translated as CASSSGSANQPQHF.

This clonotype was seen only once. This chain links TRBV15 with TRBJ1-2; no firm D call. Trimming cost V 3 bases and J 2 bases, with 13 bases left between them. CDR3 size: 15 residues. Germline values: CDR1 LNHNV, CDR2 YYDKDF (reference sequence). CDR3 protein: CATSRDRRRNYGYTF. The CDR3 nucleotides read TGTGCCACCAGCAGGGACCGACGAAGGAACTATGGCTACACCTTC.

V and J are TRBV12-3 or TRBV12-4 and TRBJ2-7; 12 nucleotides agree with TRBD2. Germline trimming cut 4 bases from V and 6 bases from J; bases unmatched to any gene: 7. The CDR3 runs to 15 residues. The chain's CDR3 is CASSSTSGRKGEQYF. The CDR3 coding sequence is TGTGCCAGCAGTTCTACTAGCGGGAGGAAAGGCGAGCAGTACTTC.

This sequence joins TRBV2 and TRBJ2-3, with a possible D match to TRBD2 (6 bases). Germline V gene lookup returns CDR1 SNHLY and CDR2 FYNNEI. Deletions cut 3 bases from V and 0 bases from J, with 10 bases between. The CDR3 is 15 amino acids. The CDR3 region is CASSEEGRSTDTQYF. The CDR3 nucleotides read TGTGCCAGCAGTGAGGAGGGGAGGAGCACAGATACGCAGTATTTT.

In regard to this clonotype: This likely comes from a read error, as the CDR3 has no conserved phenylalanine or tryptophan at its end. The chain couples TRBV2 to TRBJ2-5; unclear D gene. The germline V gene encodes CDR1 SNHLY and CDR2 FYNNEI. This CDR3 region has 13 residues. Here the CDR3 DNA reads TGTGCCAGCAGTGCGGTCAACCAAGGGACCCAGTACTTA. This codes for CASSAVNQGTQYL.

This clonotype was counted many times. The rearrangement joins TRBV3-1 to TRBJ1-2; D remains ambiguous. The CDR3 loop spans 12 amino acids. Per germline, CDR1 LGHDT and CDR2 YNNKEL (reference sequence). Trimming took off 3 bases at V and 3 bases at J, with 5 bases between the two ends. CDR3 nucleotides: TGTGCCAGCAGCCAGGAGTACTATGGCTACACCTTC. Its protein product is CASSQEYYGYTF.

This chain joins TRBV30 and TRBJ1-2, with D unclear. The germline CDR1 and CDR2 sequences are GTSNPN and SVGIG (reference sequence). The CDR3 runs to 12 residues. V gave up 5 bases and J gave up 7 bases, with 14 bases separating them. For the CDR3, the DNA is TGTGCCTGGTCTTGGACCGCGGCTGGCTACACCTTC. This encodes CAWSWTAAGYTF.

This chain uses TRBV10-3 with TRBJ2-2; the match to TRBD2 covers 8 bases. Germline loops: CDR1 ENHRY, CDR2 SYGVKD. V gave up 0 bases and J gave up 2 bases; unmatched junction bases: 14. The CDR3 runs to 20 residues. In nucleotides, the CDR3 is TGTGCCATCAGTGAGTCGAGGGTGCTACGGCGGGGGGCCAACACCGGGGAGCTGTTTTTT. Amino acids: CAISESRVLRRGANTGELFF.

This clonotype was counted only a few times. This chain uses TRBV11-3 with TRBJ1-1; D ambiguous. Germline CDR1 is SGHNT and CDR2 is YENEEA. The CDR3 contains 14 residues. Trimming shortened V by 4 bases and J by 4 bases, and 13 bases separated the two germline ends. The CDR3 sequence is CASSSADKPTEAFF. As DNA, the CDR3 is TGTGCCAGCAGCTCCGCAGACAAGCCCACTGAAGCTTTCTTT. Combining the CDR3 with reference TRBV11-3 and TRBJ1-1 gives the whole variable domain EAGVVQSPRYKIIEKKQPVAFWCNPISGHNTLYWYLQNLGQGPELLIRYENEEAVDDSQLPKDRFSAERLKGVDSTLKIQPAELGDSAVYLCASSSADKPTEAFFGQGTRLTVV.